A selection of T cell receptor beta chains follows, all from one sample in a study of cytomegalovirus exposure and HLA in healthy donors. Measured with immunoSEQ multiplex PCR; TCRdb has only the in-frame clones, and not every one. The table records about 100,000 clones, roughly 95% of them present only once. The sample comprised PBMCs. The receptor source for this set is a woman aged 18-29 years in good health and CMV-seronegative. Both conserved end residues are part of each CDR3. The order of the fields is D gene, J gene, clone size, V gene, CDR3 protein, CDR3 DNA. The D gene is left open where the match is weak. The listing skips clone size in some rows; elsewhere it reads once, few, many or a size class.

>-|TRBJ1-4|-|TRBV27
CASSRSSGALGEKLFF
TGTGCCAGCAGTCGATCTTCCGGAGCACTAGGTGAAAAACTGTTTTTT
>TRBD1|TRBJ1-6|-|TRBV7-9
CASSLVQGANSPLHF
TGTGCCAGCAGCTTAGTCCAGGGGGCTAATTCACCCCTCCACTTT
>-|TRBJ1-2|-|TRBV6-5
CASSYKGGNYGYTF
TGTGCCAGCAGTTACAAGGGGGGGAATTATGGCTACACCTTC
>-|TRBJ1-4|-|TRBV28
CASTDRGATNEKLFF
TGTGCCAGCACCGATAGAGGTGCAACTAATGAAAAACTGTTTTTT
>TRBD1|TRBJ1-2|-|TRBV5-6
CASSESRDRGTSYGYTF
TGTGCCAGCAGTGAGAGCCGGGACAGGGGGACCAGTTATGGCTACACCTTC
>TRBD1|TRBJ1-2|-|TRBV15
CATSRDRGSGGYTF
TGTGCCACCAGCAGAGACAGGGGGTCGGGTGGCTACACCTTC
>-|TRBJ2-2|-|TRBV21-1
CASSPCPWGRHGELFF
TGTGCCAGCAGCCCCTGTCCCTGGGGGAGGCACGGGGAGCTGTTTTTT
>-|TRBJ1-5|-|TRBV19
CASSENSNQPQHF
TGTGCCAGTAGTGAGAATAGCAATCAGCCCCAGCATTTT
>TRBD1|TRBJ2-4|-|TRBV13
CANSLGHTGTASTDF
TGTGCCAACAGCTTAGGCCACACCGGGACAGCCTCCACGGACTTC
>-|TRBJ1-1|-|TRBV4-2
CASSQRTDTEAFF
TGTGCCAGCAGCCAAAGGACAGACACTGAAGCTTTCTTT
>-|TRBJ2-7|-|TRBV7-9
CASSHRERAGVLDYEQYF
TGTGCCAGCAGCCATCGGGAACGGGCAGGGGTCCTCGACTACGAGCAGTACTTC
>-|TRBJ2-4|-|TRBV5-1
CASSTGGQLAKNIQYF
TGCGCCAGCAGCACGGGGGGACAACTAGCCAAAAACATTCAGTACTTC
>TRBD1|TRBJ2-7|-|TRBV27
CASSSRLKTGKYEQYF
TGTGCCAGCAGCAGCCGCCTAAAGACAGGGAAATACGAGCAGTACTTC
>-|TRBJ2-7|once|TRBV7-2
CASSFLLGARVQYF
TGTGCCAGCAGCTTTCTCTTGGGGGCGAGGGTGCAGTACTTC
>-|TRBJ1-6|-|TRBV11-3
CASSATYRENNSPLHF
TGTGCCAGCAGCGCGACCTACAGGGAAAATAATTCACCCCTCCACTTT
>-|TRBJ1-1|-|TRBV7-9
CASSSKPGDTEAFF
TGTGCCAGCAGCTCAAAACCGGGAGACACTGAAGCTTTCTTT
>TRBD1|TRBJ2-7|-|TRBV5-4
CASSEGTGGLYEQYF
TGTGCCAGCAGCGAAGGGACAGGAGGCCTCTACGAGCAGTACTTC